This T cell receptor beta chain was retrieved from a study of radiotherapy plus CTLA-4 blockade in lung cancer. Whole-study findings and limits: Following radiotherapy plus ipilimumab, tumor-derived TCR clones expanded in the blood.

On this clone: The antigen remains unidentified.

The study gave focal radiation plus ipilimumab CTLA-4 blockade to patients with chemo-refractory metastatic non-small-cell lung cancer. Assay: immunoSEQ multiplex PCR; the TCRdb copy retains only in-frame clones and omits some. Of some 40,000 clones listed, approximately 77% are singletons. Germline V gives CDR1 SGDLS, CDR2 YYNGEE. This CDR3 contains 13 residues. Trimming cost V 6 bases and J 7 bases, with 13 bases left between them. The receptor was isolated from a human donor with non-small cell lung cancer whose response to radiotherapy plus ipilimumab could not be evaluated. V is TRBV9 and J is TRBJ1-4; maybe TRBD1 (5 bases). The sequencing used peripheral blood, collected from a patient treated with radiotherapy plus ipilimumab. The CDR3 region is CASTRGGSEKLFF. As DNA, the CDR3 is TGTGCCAGCACCCGGGGGGGGAGTGAAAAACTGTTTTTT.